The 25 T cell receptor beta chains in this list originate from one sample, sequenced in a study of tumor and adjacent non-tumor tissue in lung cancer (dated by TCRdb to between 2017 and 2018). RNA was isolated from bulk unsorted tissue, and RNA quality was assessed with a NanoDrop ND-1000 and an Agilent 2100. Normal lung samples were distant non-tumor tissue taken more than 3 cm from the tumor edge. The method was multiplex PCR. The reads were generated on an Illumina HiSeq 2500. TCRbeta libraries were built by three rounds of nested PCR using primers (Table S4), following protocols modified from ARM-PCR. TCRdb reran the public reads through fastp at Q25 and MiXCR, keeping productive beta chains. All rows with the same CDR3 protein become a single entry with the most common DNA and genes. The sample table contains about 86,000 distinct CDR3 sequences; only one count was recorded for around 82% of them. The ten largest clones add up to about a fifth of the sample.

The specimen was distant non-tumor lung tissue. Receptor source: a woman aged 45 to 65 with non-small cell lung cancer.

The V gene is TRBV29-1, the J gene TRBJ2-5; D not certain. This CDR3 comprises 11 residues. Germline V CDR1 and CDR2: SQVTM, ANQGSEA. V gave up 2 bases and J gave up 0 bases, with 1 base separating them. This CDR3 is CSVENQETQYF. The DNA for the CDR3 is TGCAGCGTTGAAAACCAAGAGACCCAGTACTTC.

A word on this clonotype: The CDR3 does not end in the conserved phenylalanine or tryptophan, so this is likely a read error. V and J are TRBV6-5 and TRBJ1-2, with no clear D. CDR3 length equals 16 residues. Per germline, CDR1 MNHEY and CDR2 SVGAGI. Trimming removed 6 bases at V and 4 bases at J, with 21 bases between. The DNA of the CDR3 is TGTGCCAGCAGAAGCATTATAGGGCAAGGGTCCTATGGCTACACCCTC. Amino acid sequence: CASRSIIGQGSYGYTL.

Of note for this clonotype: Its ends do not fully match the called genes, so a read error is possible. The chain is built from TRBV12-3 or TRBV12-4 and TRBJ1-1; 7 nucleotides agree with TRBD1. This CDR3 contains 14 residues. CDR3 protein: CVSSQTGLNTDAFF. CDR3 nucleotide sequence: TGTGTCAGCAGCCAGACAGGGCTGAACACTGATGCTTTCTTT.

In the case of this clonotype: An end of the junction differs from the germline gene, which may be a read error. The CDR3 here is CSVEDLAGWSSYNEQLF. In nucleotides, the CDR3 is TGCAGCGTTGAAGATCTAGCTGGTTGGAGCTCCTACAATGAGCAGTTATTC. V gene TRBV29-1 combines with J gene TRBJ2-1, with D possibly being TRBD2 (5 bases). Germline V gene sequence: CDR1 SQVTM, CDR2 ANQGSEA. This CDR3 region has 17 residues.

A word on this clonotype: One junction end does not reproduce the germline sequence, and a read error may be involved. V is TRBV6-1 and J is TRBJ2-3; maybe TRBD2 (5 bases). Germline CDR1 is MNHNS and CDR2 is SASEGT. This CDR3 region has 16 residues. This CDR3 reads CASSEFAGGGIDTQCF. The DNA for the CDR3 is TGTGCCAGCAGTGAGTTTGCAGGAGGCGGAATAGATACACAGTGTTTT.

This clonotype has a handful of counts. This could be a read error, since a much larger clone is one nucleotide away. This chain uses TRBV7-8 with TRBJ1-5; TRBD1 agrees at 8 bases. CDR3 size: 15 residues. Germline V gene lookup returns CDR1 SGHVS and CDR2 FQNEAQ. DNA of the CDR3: TGTGCCGGCAGCTTCAACCAGGGGGCGGGACAGCCCCAGCATTTT. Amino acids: CAGSFNQGAGQPQHF.

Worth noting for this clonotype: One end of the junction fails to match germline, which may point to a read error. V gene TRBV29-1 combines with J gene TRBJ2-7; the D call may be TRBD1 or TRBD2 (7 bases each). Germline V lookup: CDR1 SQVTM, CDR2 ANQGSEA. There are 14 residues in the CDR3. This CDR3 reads CNVESGTGDYEQYF. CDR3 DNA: TGCAACGTTGAATCCGGTACAGGGGACTATGAGCAGTACTTC.

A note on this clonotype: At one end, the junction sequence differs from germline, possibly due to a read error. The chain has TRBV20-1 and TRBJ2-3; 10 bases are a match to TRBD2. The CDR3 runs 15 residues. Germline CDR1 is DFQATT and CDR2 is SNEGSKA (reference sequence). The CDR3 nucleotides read TGCAGTGTTAGAGACTCAGCGGGAGGGGCAGATACGCAGTATTTT. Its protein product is CSVRDSAGGADTQYF.

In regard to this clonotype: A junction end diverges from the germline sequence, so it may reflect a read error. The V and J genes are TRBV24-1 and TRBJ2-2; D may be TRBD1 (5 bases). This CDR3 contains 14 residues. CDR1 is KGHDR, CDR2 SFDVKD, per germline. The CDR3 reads CGTSDFRDTGELFF. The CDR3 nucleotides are TGTGGCACCAGTGATTTCAGGGATACCGGGGAGCTGTTTTTT.

The CDR3 DNA reads as TGTGCCAGCAGCTTAGAACTGAGGGCGAACACTGAAGCTTTCTTT. The encoded protein is CASSLELRANTEAFF. The J gene is TRBJ1-1, the V gene TRBV11-2; D not resolved. Germline CDR1 SGHAT, CDR2 FQNNGV. The CDR3 is 15 amino acids. Trimming left V 0 bases short and J 1 base short, with 9 bases between.

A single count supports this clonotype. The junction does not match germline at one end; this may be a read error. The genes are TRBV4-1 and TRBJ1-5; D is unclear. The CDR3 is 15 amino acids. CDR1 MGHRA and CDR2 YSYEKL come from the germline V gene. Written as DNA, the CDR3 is TGCGCCAGCAGCCAAGTAACCGGATCCAATCAGCACCAGAATTTT. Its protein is CASSQVTGSNQHQNF.

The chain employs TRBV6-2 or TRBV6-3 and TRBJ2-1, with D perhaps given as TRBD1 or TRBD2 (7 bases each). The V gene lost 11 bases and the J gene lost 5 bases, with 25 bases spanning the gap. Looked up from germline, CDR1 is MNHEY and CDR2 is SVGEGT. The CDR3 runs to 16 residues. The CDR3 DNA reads TGTGCCGGCTCCCAGGGGGGGGCGGGGTTGCACAATGAGCAGTTCTTC. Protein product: CAGSQGGAGLHNEQFF.

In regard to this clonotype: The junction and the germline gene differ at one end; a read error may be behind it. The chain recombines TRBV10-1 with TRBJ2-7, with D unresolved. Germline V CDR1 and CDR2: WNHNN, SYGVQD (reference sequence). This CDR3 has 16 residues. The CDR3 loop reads CASGESTLSGPYEQCF. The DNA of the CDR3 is TGCGCCAGCGGTGAGTCAACCCTCTCAGGTCCCTACGAGCAGTGCTTC.

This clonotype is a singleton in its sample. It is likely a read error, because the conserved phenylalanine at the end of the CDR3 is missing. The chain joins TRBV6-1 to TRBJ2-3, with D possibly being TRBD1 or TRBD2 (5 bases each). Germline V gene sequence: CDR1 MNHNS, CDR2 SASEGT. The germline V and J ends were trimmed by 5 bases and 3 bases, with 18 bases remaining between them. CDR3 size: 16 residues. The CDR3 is CASSSAPGQGTDTQYY. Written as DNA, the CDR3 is TGTGCCAGCAGTTCAGCTCCGGGGCAGGGAACAGATACGCAGTATTAT.

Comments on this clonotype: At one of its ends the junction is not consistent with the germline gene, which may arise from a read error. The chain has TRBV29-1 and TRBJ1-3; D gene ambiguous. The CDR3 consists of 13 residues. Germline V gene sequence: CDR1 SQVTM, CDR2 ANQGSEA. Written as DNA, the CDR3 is TGCAGCGGCCGGGATAGTCCGACAAACACCATTTATTTT. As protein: CSGRDSPTNTIYF.

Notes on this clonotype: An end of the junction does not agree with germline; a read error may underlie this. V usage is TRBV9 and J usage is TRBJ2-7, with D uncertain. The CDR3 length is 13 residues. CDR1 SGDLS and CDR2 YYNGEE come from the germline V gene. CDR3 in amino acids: CGSSIGESYEQYF. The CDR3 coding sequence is TGTGGCAGCAGCATAGGTGAGTCATACGAGCAGTACTTC.

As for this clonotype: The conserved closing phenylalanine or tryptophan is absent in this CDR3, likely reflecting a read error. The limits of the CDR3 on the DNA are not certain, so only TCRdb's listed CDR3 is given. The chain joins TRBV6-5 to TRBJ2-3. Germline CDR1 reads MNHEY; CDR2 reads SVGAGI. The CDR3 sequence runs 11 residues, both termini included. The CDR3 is CASRLVDTQYS.

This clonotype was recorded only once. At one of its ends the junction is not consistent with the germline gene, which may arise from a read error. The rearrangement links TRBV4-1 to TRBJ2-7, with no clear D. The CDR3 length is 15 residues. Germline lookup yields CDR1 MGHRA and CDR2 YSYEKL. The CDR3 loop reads CASSQPTEHRYEQYF. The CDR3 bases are TGCGCCAGTAGCCAACCCACCGAACACCGCTACGAGCAGTACTTC.

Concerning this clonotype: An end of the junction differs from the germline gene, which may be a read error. DNA of the CDR3: TGCAGTGTTAGAGATGGCCAGGGGACCCAGTCCCAGCATTTT. Protein: CSVRDGQGTQSQHF. This chain links TRBV20-1 with TRBJ1-5, with D possibly TRBD1 on 6 matching bases. Germline CDR1 DFQATT, CDR2 SNEGSKA (reference sequence). CDR3 length: 14 residues.

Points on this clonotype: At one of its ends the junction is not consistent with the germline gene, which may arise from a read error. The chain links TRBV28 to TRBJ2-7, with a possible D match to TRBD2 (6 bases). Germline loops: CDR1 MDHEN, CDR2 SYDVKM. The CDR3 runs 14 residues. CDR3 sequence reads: CANSLSGGPHEQYF. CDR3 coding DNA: TGTGCCAACAGTTTGAGTGGAGGGCCCCACGAGCAGTACTTC. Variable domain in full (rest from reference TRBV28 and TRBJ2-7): DVKVTQSSRYLVKRTGEKVFLECVQDMDHENMFWYRQDPGLGLRLIYFSYDVKMKEKGDIPEGYSVSREKKERFSLILESASTNQTSMYLCANSLSGGPHEQYFGPGTRLTVT.

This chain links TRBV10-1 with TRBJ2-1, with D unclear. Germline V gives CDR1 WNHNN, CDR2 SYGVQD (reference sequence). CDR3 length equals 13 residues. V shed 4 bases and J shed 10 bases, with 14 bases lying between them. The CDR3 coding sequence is TGCGCCAGCAGTGCGACCCCTCCGTGGGAGCAGTTCTTC. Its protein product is CASSATPPWEQFF.

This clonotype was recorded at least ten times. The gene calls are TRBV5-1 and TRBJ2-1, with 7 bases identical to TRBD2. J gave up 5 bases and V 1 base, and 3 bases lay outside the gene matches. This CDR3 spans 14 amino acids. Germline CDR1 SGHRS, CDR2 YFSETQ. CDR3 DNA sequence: TGCGCCAGCAGCTTGTCGGCGGGAGACAATGAGCAGTTCTTC. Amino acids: CASSLSAGDNEQFF.

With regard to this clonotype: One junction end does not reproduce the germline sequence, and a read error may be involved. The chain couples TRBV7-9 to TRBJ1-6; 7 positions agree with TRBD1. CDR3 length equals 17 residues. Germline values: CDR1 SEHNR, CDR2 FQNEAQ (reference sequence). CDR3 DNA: TGTGCCAGCAGCAAAGGACAGGTGGCGCGAATAGATTCACACCTCCACTTT. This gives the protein CASSKGQVARIDSHLHF. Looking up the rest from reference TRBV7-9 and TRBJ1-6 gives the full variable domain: DTGVSQNPRHKITKRGQNVTFRCDPISEHNRLYWYRQTLGQGPEFLTYFQNEAQLEKSRLLSDRFSAERPKGSFSTLEIQRTEQGDSAMYLCASSKGQVARIDSHLHFGNGTRLTVT.

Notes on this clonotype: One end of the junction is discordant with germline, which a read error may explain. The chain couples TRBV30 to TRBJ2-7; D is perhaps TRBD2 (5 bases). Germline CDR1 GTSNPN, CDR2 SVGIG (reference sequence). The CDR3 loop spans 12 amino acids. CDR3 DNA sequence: TGTGCCTGGGGTGTGAGCGGCTACGAGCAGTACTTC. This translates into CAWGVSGYEQYF.

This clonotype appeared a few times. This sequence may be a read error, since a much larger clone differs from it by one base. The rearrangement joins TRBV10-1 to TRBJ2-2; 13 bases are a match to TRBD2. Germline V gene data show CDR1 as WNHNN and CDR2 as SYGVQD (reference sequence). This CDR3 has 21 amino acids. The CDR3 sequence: CTSSEPRGLAGPIMNTGELFF. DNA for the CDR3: TGCACCAGCAGTGAGCCGAGGGGACTAGCGGGACCGATTATGAACACCGGGGAGCTGTTTTTT.